Below, one T cell receptor (beta chain) is given with its context. V was pared by 6 bases and J by 1 base, with 9 bases between. From germline, CDR1 is MNHEY and CDR2 SMNVEV (reference sequence). The CDR3 consists of 13 residues. Measured with immunoSEQ multiplex PCR; TCRdb has only the in-frame clones, and not every one. This sample has more than 75,000 clones, with just under 95% found just once. This record belongs to a study of cytomegalovirus exposure and HLA in healthy donors. This chain links TRBV27 with TRBJ1-1; a possible D gene is TRBD1 (6 bases). Sequencing was carried out using PBMCs. This clonotype originated in a young man in good health and CMV-seronegative. DNA of the CDR3: TGTGCCAGCAGCCTACAGGGGAACACTGAAGCTTTCTTT. Protein: CASSLQGNTEAFF.